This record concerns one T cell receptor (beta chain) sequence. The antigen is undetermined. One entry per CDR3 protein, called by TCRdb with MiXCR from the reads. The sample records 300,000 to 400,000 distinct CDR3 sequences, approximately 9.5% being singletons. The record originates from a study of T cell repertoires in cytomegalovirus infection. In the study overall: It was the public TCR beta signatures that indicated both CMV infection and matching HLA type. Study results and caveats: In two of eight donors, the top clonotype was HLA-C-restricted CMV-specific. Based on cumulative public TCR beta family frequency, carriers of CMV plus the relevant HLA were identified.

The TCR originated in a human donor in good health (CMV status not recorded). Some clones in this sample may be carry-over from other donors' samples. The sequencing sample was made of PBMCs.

The chain's CDR3 is CSARDETSGREETQYF. The CDR3 DNA sequence: TGCAGTGCTAGAGATGAGACTAGCGGGAGGGAAGAGACCCAGTACTTC. V is TRBV20-1 and J is TRBJ2-5; TRBD2 matches at 14 bases. The ends lost 0 bases at V and 3 bases at J; junction bases unmatched: 3. The germline V gene has CDR1 DFQATT and CDR2 SNEGSKA (reference sequence). This CDR3 region has 16 residues.